Listed here is a single T cell receptor (beta chain). Its antigen is currently unknown. TCRdb re-derived calls from the multiplex PCR reads in MiXCR, one entry per CDR3 protein. Of nearly 200,000 distinct CDR3 sequences in the sample, roughly 31% were seen once. This entry comes from a study of breast tumors, draining lymph nodes, adjacent tissues. Points from the study as a whole: Compared with lymph nodes, tumors were less diverse; compared with nontumor tissue, more. Compared with basal-like, luminal-like tumors shared significantly more repertoire with nontumor tissue.

V lost 5 bases and J lost 1, with 8 bases in between. The CDR3 spans 14 residues. Per the germline V gene, CDR1 is MNHNY and CDR2 is SVGAGI (reference sequence). Samples came from axillary lymph nodes draining the breast cancer. The V and J genes are TRBV6-6 and TRBJ2-2; TRBD1 is a possible D gene (6 bases). Source material: axillary lymph node tissue. This TCR was sampled from a female donor with breast cancer. Some clones in this sample may be carry-over from other donors' samples. CDR3 sequence: CASSHRENTGELFF. The CDR3 nucleotides read TGTGCCAGCAGTCACAGGGAGAACACCGGGGAGCTGTTTTTT.